A selection of T cell receptor beta chains follows, all from one sample in a study of human T cells and chemical hapten exposure. TCRdb passed the RACE reads through MiXCR, listing each CDR3 protein once. Among around 300,000 distinct CDR3 sequences, under 8% were seen once, and the ten largest hold about 8%. This material consisted of whole blood, taken in connection with sensitization to the hapten diphenylcyclopropenone (DPC). These receptors were obtained from a woman between 18 and 29 years old with alopecia areata. Some clones in this sample may be carry-over from other donors' samples. Each CDR3 is given with its conserved first and last residue. Each record gives: V gene, D gene, J gene, CDR3 protein. A D gene is named only where the DNA matches it firmly.

>TRBV3-1|NA|TRBJ1-2
CASSHATGGPFHF
>TRBV7-9|NA|TRBJ2-2
CASRAGKNTGELFF
>TRBV20-1|NA|TRBJ2-1
CSAIIPPRGVNNEQFF
>TRBV6-5|TRBD2|TRBJ2-4
CASSYSSGGATKNIQYF
>TRBV20-1|NA|TRBJ2-6
CSASTSGANVLTF
>TRBV6-1|TRBD1|TRBJ1-2
CASSDHETGHYGYTF
>TRBV6-6|NA|TRBJ2-7
CASSYSRGAGPSYEQYF
>TRBV6-2/TRBV6-3|NA|TRBJ2-1
CASTGVTYNEQFF
>TRBV19|NA|TRBJ1-5
CASSKAGASNQPQHF
>TRBV28|TRBD1|TRBJ1-2
CASSPGTGVLYGYTF
>TRBV18|NA|TRBJ1-3
CASSPYTSSGNTIYF
>TRBV5-1|TRBD2|TRBJ2-5
CASSLERGGRVTQYF
>TRBV27|NA|TRBJ1-5
CASSLVGFVNQPQHF
>TRBV27|TRBD1|TRBJ2-1
CASSLERGPYNEQFF
>TRBV9|TRBD1|TRBJ2-7
CASSVGDRGTYEQYF
>TRBV5-1|NA|TRBJ2-3
CASSWDIRDTQYF
>TRBV28|TRBD2|TRBJ2-3
CASSLSFGTSVSTDTQYF
>TRBV6-1|TRBD2|TRBJ2-1
CASSGGLAGTNEQFF
>TRBV6-2/TRBV6-3|NA|TRBJ1-2
CASSGLVTVQFGYTF
>TRBV7-3|TRBD2|TRBJ2-1
CASSLGTSGGRDEQFF
>TRBV12-3/TRBV12-4|NA|TRBJ1-5
CASSLEAGGNQPQHF
>TRBV12-3/TRBV12-4|TRBD2|TRBJ2-3
CASSLYLRGSTDTQYF
>TRBV6-4|NA|TRBJ1-2
CASSSETGPVGYTF
>TRBV3-1|NA|TRBJ2-5
CASSQGGSWYAQYF
>TRBV29-1|NA|TRBJ2-1
CSVDLTGVANEQFF
>TRBV27|NA|TRBJ2-7
CASSQGTWYEQYF
>TRBV7-9|TRBD2|TRBJ2-7
CASSSPRDYSRGEQYF
>TRBV4-3|TRBD1|TRBJ1-2
CASSQGLDRAYGYTF
>TRBV4-3|NA|TRBJ2-6
CASSQDYGGANVLTF
>TRBV20-1|TRBD1|TRBJ1-2
CSAGTGTNYGYTF
>TRBV21-1|NA|TRBJ1-5
CASSKGPLDYSNQPQHF
>TRBV9|NA|TRBJ2-1
CASSPPGALDNEQFF
>TRBV7-2|TRBD1|TRBJ2-5
CASSSQGRETQYF
>TRBV24-1|TRBD2|TRBJ2-5
CATSEGGGGEQETQYF
>TRBV6-1|NA|TRBJ1-3
CASRRGASSGNTIYF
>TRBV9|TRBD2|TRBJ2-3
CASSYGGAGSSPQYF
>TRBV27|NA|TRBJ1-6
CASRFTGRNSPLHF
>TRBV29-1|TRBD1|TRBJ2-3
CSVEGQGGTDTQYF
>TRBV5-1|NA|TRBJ2-5
CASSRTGDYQETQYF
>TRBV7-7|NA|TRBJ2-3
CASSLTHQDTQYF
>TRBV12-3/TRBV12-4|TRBD1|TRBJ1-6
CASRPGQGDSPLHF